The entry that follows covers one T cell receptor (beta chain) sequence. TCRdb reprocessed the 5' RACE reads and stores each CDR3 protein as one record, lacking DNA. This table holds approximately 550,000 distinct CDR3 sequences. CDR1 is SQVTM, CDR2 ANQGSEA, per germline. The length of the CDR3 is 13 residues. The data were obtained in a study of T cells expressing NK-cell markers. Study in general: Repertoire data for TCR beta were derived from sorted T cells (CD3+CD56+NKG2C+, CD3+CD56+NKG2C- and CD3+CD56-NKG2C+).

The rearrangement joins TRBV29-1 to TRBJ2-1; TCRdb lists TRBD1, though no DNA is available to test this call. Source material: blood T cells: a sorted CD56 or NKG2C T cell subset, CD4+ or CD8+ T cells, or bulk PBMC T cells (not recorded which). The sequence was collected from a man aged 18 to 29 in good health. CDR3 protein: CSRSGQGGDEQFF.